These 26 T cell receptor beta chains originate from one sample sequenced in a study of blood T cell repertoires in COVID-19. Some clones are missing from TCRdb's copy, which holds only in-frame ones; the method was immunoSEQ multiplex PCR. The sample contains roughly 200,000 clones, under 90% of which appear only once. The sequencing input was peripheral blood. All receptors come from a man between 40 and 49 years old with acute or convalescent COVID-19.

The chain couples TRBV2 to TRBJ1-4; 11 bases line up with TRBD1. The V gene end was trimmed by 3 bases and the J gene end by 8 bases; junction bases not matched to a gene: 5. The CDR3 contains 15 residues. Per the germline V gene, CDR1 is SNHLY and CDR2 is FYNNEI. CDR3 in amino acids: CASSEGGQGEEKLFF. The CDR3 DNA reads as TGTGCCAGCAGTGAGGGGGGACAGGGGGAGGAAAAACTGTTTTTT.

V gene TRBV27 combines with J gene TRBJ1-1; 8 bases align to TRBD1. V shed 3 bases and J 7 bases; nucleotides not matched to a gene: 4. Germline CDR1 and CDR2: MNHEY and SMNVEV (reference sequence). CDR3 size: 13 residues. DNA of the CDR3: TGTGCCAGCAGTTTGGACAGGGATGTTGAAGCTTTCTTT. As protein: CASSLDRDVEAFF.

This chain uses TRBV2 with TRBJ1-6; D is ambiguous. The CDR3 spans 18 residues. Germline lookup yields CDR1 SNHLY and CDR2 FYNNEI. The V gene lost 3 bases and the J gene lost 10 bases, with 25 bases spanning the gap. For the CDR3, the DNA is TGTGCCAGCAGTGAGTACAGCCTCATGGGCACCGTTGGGTCACCCCTCCACTTT. Protein: CASSEYSLMGTVGSPLHF.

This clone was picked up one time. The rearrangement uses TRBV19 and TRBJ2-1; D possibly corresponds to TRBD1 (5 bases). With 7 bases removed from V and 1 base from J, the gap between germline ends came to 20 bases. The germline gives CDR1 LNHDA, CDR2 SQIVND (reference sequence). CDR3 size: 17 residues. CDR3 coding DNA: TGTGCCAGTACCCCAGGGCAGGGCGTGCTTTCCTACAATGAGCAGTTCTTC. Residues: CASTPGQGVLSYNEQFF. Supplemented by reference TRBV19 and TRBJ2-1, the full variable domain reads DGGITQSPKYLFRKEGQNVTLSCEQNLNHDAMYWYRQDPGQGLRLIYYSQIVNDFQKGDIAEGYSVSREKKESFPLTVTSAQKNPTAFYLCASTPGQGVLSYNEQFFGPGTRLTVL.

With regard to this clone: Other DNA sequences in this specimen translate into the identical CDR3. The chain joins TRBV5-1 to TRBJ1-4, with 7 bases that match TRBD1. V lost 0 bases to trimming and J lost 1 base; unmatched junction nucleotides: 0. The CDR3 has 15 residues. The germline gives CDR1 SGHRS, CDR2 YFSETQ. This CDR3 is CASSLGQGTNEKLFF. The CDR3 region has the DNA TGCGCCAGCAGCTTGGGACAGGGAACTAATGAAAAACTGTTTTTT.

The chain combines TRBV7-9 with TRBJ2-7; weak D call: TRBD1 (6 bases). Deletions cut 5 bases from V and 3 bases from J, with 17 bases between. The CDR3 extends over 15 amino acids. Germline values: CDR1 SEHNR, CDR2 FQNEAQ (reference sequence). The CDR3 region has the DNA TGTGCCAGCAGCGCCATGACAGGAGAGGGCTACGAGCAGTACTTC. As protein: CASSAMTGEGYEQYF.

This clone was detected only once. The CDR3, as DNA: TGTGCCAGCAGTGAAATCACCGGGGAGCCTCTCTTCGAGCAGTACTTC. It yields the protein CASSEITGEPLFEQYF. The V gene is TRBV2, the J gene TRBJ2-7; TRBD2 might be the D (5 bases). V was trimmed by 2 bases and J by 6 bases, leaving 20 bases between them. Germline CDR1 reads SNHLY; CDR2 reads FYNNEI. The length of the CDR3 is 16 residues.

The V and J genes are TRBV7-9 and TRBJ1-2; possibly TRBD1 for D (6 bases). The CDR3 runs to 14 residues. V gave up 5 bases and J gave up 7 bases, with 17 bases separating them. Per the germline V gene, CDR1 is SEHNR and CDR2 is FQNEAQ (reference sequence). This CDR3 is CASSRGAQGGGYTF. The CDR3 nucleotides read TGTGCCAGCAGCCGGGGGGCTCAGGGAGGTGGCTACACCTTC.

The J gene is TRBJ1-2, the V gene TRBV9, with D maybe TRBD1 (6 bases). This CDR3 has 13 residues. Germline V gives CDR1 SGDLS, CDR2 YYNGEE. With 3 bases removed from V and 8 bases from J, the gap between germline ends came to 14 bases. The CDR3 is CASSEGGPGGYTF. The DNA of the CDR3 is TGTGCCAGCAGCGAAGGGGGTCCCGGCGGCTACACCTTC.

The rearrangement joins TRBV6-7 to TRBJ2-7; TRBD1 is a possible D gene (5 bases). TRBV6-7 is sorted into the ORF group, with uncertain function. The CDR3 has 11 amino acids. Trimming removed 8 bases at V and 7 bases at J, with 12 bases between. CDR3 sequence (DNA): TGTGCCAGCCCCCCAGGGTGTGAGCAGTACTTC. Translating gives CASPPGCEQYF.

In DNA form, the CDR3 reads TGTGCCAGCAGTCCGCGACCCGCTGGGACTGCGGGGTACAATGAGCAGTTCTTC. This encodes CASSPRPAGTAGYNEQFF. The V and J genes are TRBV6-2 or TRBV6-3 and TRBJ2-1; possibly TRBD2 for D (6 bases). Germline V gene lookup returns CDR1 MNHEY and CDR2 SVGEGT. The CDR3 is 18 residues long. The V gene lost 5 bases and the J gene lost 4 bases, with 24 bases spanning the gap.

The V and J genes are TRBV9 and TRBJ2-5, with 8 positions matching TRBD1. This CDR3 has 17 amino acids. Germline assignment: CDR1 SGDLS and CDR2 YYNGEE. The ends lost 0 bases at V and 4 bases at J; junction bases unmatched: 11. CDR3 bases: TGTGCCAGCAGCGTAGCTTTAGTTTCAGGGGGCATAGAGACCCAGTACTTC. This gives the protein CASSVALVSGGIETQYF.

The chain joins TRBV6-4 to TRBJ1-1; D might be TRBD1 (6 bases). CDR1 is MRHNA and CDR2 is SNTAGT in the germline V gene. This CDR3 contains 17 residues. V was shortened by 0 bases and J by 0 bases, with 14 bases between the two germline ends. The CDR3 spells CASSDSEIGGLNTEAFF. The CDR3 region has the DNA TGTGCCAGCAGTGACTCTGAGATAGGGGGATTGAACACTGAAGCTTTCTTT.

This sequence joins TRBV2 and TRBJ1-6, with 10 positions matching TRBD1. Trimming cost V 5 bases and J 9 bases; bases outside gene matches: 7. The germline CDR1 and CDR2 sequences are SNHLY and FYNNEI. The CDR3 runs to 15 residues. This CDR3 reads CASSTSGTGVSPLHF. The CDR3, as DNA: TGTGCCAGCAGTACCTCCGGGACAGGGGTTTCACCCCTCCACTTT. The whole variable domain, remainder taken from reference TRBV2 and TRBJ1-6, is EPEVTQTPSHQVTQMGQEVILRCVPISNHLYFYWYRQILGQKVEFLVSFYNNEISEKSEIFDDQFSVERPDGSNFTLKIRSTKLEDSAMYFCASSTSGTGVSPLHFGNGTRLTVT.

This chain connects TRBV29-1 to TRBJ1-2, with D perhaps TRBD1 (6 bases). Germline CDR1 and CDR2: SQVTM and ANQGSEA. The germline V and J ends were trimmed by 4 bases and 0 bases, with 15 bases remaining between them. This CDR3 has 15 residues. In DNA, the CDR3 is TGCAGCGTTGGACAGGCAAGGGGAGCTAACTATGGCTACACCTTC. Its protein is CSVGQARGANYGYTF.

The chain uses TRBV20-1 and TRBJ1-2; TRBD1 is a possible D gene (6 bases). The CDR3 contains 11 residues. Germline V gene sequence: CDR1 DFQATT, CDR2 SNEGSKA (reference sequence). CDR3 coding DNA: TGCAGGGGCTCGGGAGGGGGAGGCTACACCTTC. Amino acid sequence: CRGSGGGGYTF.

This chain joins TRBV7-2 and TRBJ1-2; D might be TRBD1 (6 bases). CDR1 is SGHTA and CDR2 is FQGNSA in the germline V gene. V lost 1 base and J 5 bases, leaving 23 bases between the germline ends. This CDR3 is built from 18 residues. In DNA, the CDR3 is TGTGCCAGCAGCTTAGTAAGGGGGGGACTGACTTTTAGTTATGGCTACACCTTC. Translating it yields CASSLVRGGLTFSYGYTF.

The chain uses TRBV2 and TRBJ1-6; D uncertain. Germline V gene lookup returns CDR1 SNHLY and CDR2 FYNNEI. The CDR3 covers 15 residues. Trimming stripped 7 bases from V and 7 bases from J, with 17 bases between. In DNA, the CDR3 is TGTGCCAGCAACAAGTTGGCCTCACCCAATTCACCCCTCCACTTT. Amino acid sequence: CASNKLASPNSPLHF. The full variable domain, completed using reference TRBV2 and TRBJ1-6, is EPEVTQTPSHQVTQMGQEVILRCVPISNHLYFYWYRQILGQKVEFLVSFYNNEISEKSEIFDDQFSVERPDGSNFTLKIRSTKLEDSAMYFCASNKLASPNSPLHFGNGTRLTVT.

CDR3 DNA: TGTGCCAGTAGGGACCGGGGGTCACACGAGCAGTACTTC. Translating gives CASRDRGSHEQYF. The gene calls are TRBV19 and TRBJ2-7; a weak D match, TRBD2 (6 bases). Germline CDR1 LNHDA, CDR2 SQIVND (reference sequence). This CDR3 has 13 amino acids. V was cut by 6 bases and J by 5 bases, with 14 bases left in between.

The rearrangement joins TRBV5-1 to TRBJ1-1; maybe TRBD1 (5 bases). V was clipped by 4 bases and J by 2 bases, with 12 bases between them. This CDR3 is built from 14 residues. Germline lookup yields CDR1 SGHRS and CDR2 YFSETQ. As DNA, the CDR3 is TGCGCCAGCAGCCCGGGACTTATTAACACTGAAGCTTTCTTT. This sequence encodes CASSPGLINTEAFF. The variable domain in full, with the rest retrieved from reference TRBV5-1 and TRBJ1-1, is KAGVTQTPRYLIKTRGQQVTLSCSPISGHRSVSWYQQTPGQGLQFLFEYFSETQRNKGNFPGRFSGRQFSNSRSEMNVSTLELGDSALYLCASSPGLINTEAFFGQGTRLTVV.

This rearrangement joins TRBV14 to TRBJ1-1; no firm D call. The CDR3 runs to 13 residues. V lost 1 base, J lost 1 base, and 4 bases lay in between. Looked up from germline, CDR1 is SGHDN and CDR2 is FVKESK. DNA for the CDR3: TGTGCCAGCAGCCAAGGACAGAACACTGAAGCTTTCTTT. Encoded protein: CASSQGQNTEAFF. The full variable domain, in which reference TRBV14 and TRBJ1-1 provide the parts outside the CDR3, is EAGVTQFPSHSVIEKGQTVTLRCDPISGHDNLYWYRRVMGKEIKFLLHFVKESKQDESGMPNNRFLAERTGGTYSTLKVQPAELEDSGVYFCASSQGQNTEAFFGQGTRLTVV.

The V gene is TRBV11-2, the J gene TRBJ1-3; D ambiguous. The length of the CDR3 is 17 residues. Germline-derived CDR1 and CDR2 are SGHAT and FQNNGV. The germline V and J ends were trimmed by 2 bases and 0 bases, with 14 bases remaining between them. CDR3 sequence (DNA): TGTGCCAGCAGCTTACGAACGGAGCCAAGCTCTGGAAACACCATATATTTT. It encodes CASSLRTEPSSGNTIYF.

The chain joins TRBV4-1 to TRBJ1-1; D remains ambiguous. The CDR3 has 17 amino acids. CDR1 is MGHRA, CDR2 YSYEKL, per germline. V was cut by 2 bases and J by 6 bases, with 22 bases left in between. CDR3 DNA sequence: TGCGCCAGCAGCCAACAGGCTCTGGTCGGCCGAAGGTCTGAAGCTTTCTTT. This gives the protein CASSQQALVGRRSEAFF.

The rearrangement links TRBV24-1 to TRBJ1-5; no firm D call. CDR3 size: 13 residues. CDR1 is KGHDR, CDR2 SFDVKD, per germline. V shed 4 bases and J shed 9 bases, with 12 bases lying between them. CDR3 loop: CATSDGSGPPQHF. CDR3 DNA: TGTGCCACCAGTGACGGCAGCGGACCGCCCCAGCATTTT.

V usage is TRBV6-5 and J usage is TRBJ2-2; D is unresolved. This CDR3 is built from 15 residues. The V end was cut by 8 bases, the J end by 4 bases, with 17 bases between. Germline values: CDR1 MNHEY, CDR2 SVGAGI. The CDR3 region has the DNA TGTGCCAGCGCCTTCGACCCATCGGGCACCGGGGAGCTGTTTTTT. Residues: CASAFDPSGTGELFF.

The rearrangement uses TRBV2 and TRBJ2-5; 9 bases are shared with TRBD2. V trimming: 4 bases; J trimming: 1 base; junction bases outside the gene matches: 4. CDR1 SNHLY and CDR2 FYNNEI come from the germline V gene. The CDR3 consists of 15 residues. For the CDR3, the DNA is TGTGCCAGCAGTGCTAGCGGGGACCTCCAAGAGACCCAGTACTTC. This encodes CASSASGDLQETQYF.